This T cell receptor beta chain stems from a study of T-cell reconstitution after alpha-beta-depleted transplantation in children. V shed 4 bases and J shed 5 bases, with 9 bases lying between them. The V gene's germline CDR1 is SNHLY and CDR2 FYNNEI. This CDR3 is 13 amino acids long. Study-wide points: Where alpha-beta T cells came from about two months after transplant was reportedly several hundred expanded graft clones. It was newly produced T cells that mostly accounted for T-cell counts and diversity one year after transplant.

It was with unique molecular identifiers that the TCRbeta library was prepared. Via MiXCR, TCRdb re-called the PCR reads, giving one row per CDR3 protein. The repertoire holds about 980,000 distinct CDR3 sequences, with roughly 29% as singletons. This clonotype was counted many times. The antigen is not known. Sequenced here: PBMCs, mostly from graft donor cells, sampled 360 days after TCRalphabeta/CD19-depleted stem cell transplant. This receptor was obtained from a boy under two years old who had a stem cell transplant for SCID, so the T cells may come from the graft donor. The rearrangement uses TRBV2 and TRBJ2-1; D might be TRBD1 or TRBD2, each matching 5 bases. CDR3 in DNA: TGTGCCAGCAGTGTGGGACGGAACAATGAGCAGTTCTTC. Encoded protein: CASSVGRNNEQFF.